This record covers a single T cell receptor (beta chain). The data derive from a study of shared clonotypes between healthy human individuals. This CDR3 has 14 amino acids. Looked up from germline, CDR1 is MNHNS and CDR2 is SASEGT. Trimming took 6 bases from V and 1 from J; bases not matched to a gene: 5. TCRdb's table, derived via immunoSEQ multiplex PCR, lists solely in-frame clones and lacks some. The sample yields 300,000 to 400,000 clones, around 86% seen once. CD8 memory combined CD45RO+ cells with CCR7-negative CD45RA+ TemRA cells. This clonotype was obtained from a young man in good health. The sample comprised memory CD8+ T cells sorted from blood. Described subset: CD45RO+ cells pooled with CCR7-negative TemRA cells. This sequence joins TRBV6-1 and TRBJ2-5; 7 nucleotides agree with TRBD1. Here the CDR3 reads CASSYRGPQETQYF. DNA of the CDR3: TGTGCCAGCAGCTATAGGGGGCCCCAAGAGACCCAGTACTTC.